The 3 T cell receptor beta chains below come from one sample, sequenced in a study of T cells in women clearing cervical HPV infection. Sequencing was performed with immunoSEQ multiplex PCR; in TCRdb, only in-frame clones are kept and a portion is missing. The sample data list roughly 48,000 clones. The sample was blood buffy coat. The receptors derive from a woman aged 18-69 years with a cervical HPV16 infection that either progressed to CIN3+ or cleared (not recorded which).

About this clone: This CDR3 is also generated by other DNA sequences in the sample. The part of the CDR3 DNA that was read is TGTGCCAGCAGCTTTAGGCTAGCGGGAAACATT. This translates into CASSFRLAGNI. From start to end, the CDR3 is CASSFRLAGNIQYF. This chain connects TRBV5-6 to TRBJ2-4; TRBD2 agrees at 8 bases. The read falls 3 residues short of the CDR3 end, and the missing part is taken from the germline J gene. The CDR3 contains 14 residues. Germline assignment: CDR1 SGHDT and CDR2 YYEEEE. V lost 2 bases, J lost 6 bases, and 4 bases stayed unmatched.

Details on this clone: The read ends 3 residues early relative to the CDR3; the germline J gene fills the gap. The chain has TRBV9 and TRBJ2-3; 9 bases match TRBD2. The germline CDR1 and CDR2 sequences are SGDLS and YYNGEE. The J segment lost 0 bases and the V segment lost 2 bases, leaving 7 bases of the junction unmatched. The CDR3 runs 17 residues. CDR3 loop: CASSVAGGGESTDTQYF. CDR3 DNA (partial): TGTGCCAGCAGCGTTGCGGGGGGGGGCGAAAGCACAGATACG.

On this clone: The read comes to an end 3 residues before the CDR3 does, leaving the germline J gene to fill in the end. This rearrangement joins TRBV6-2 or TRBV6-3 to TRBJ2-1; 7 positions agree with TRBD1. This CDR3 is built from 15 residues. CDR1 MNHEY and CDR2 SVGEGT come from the germline V gene. V trimming: 8 bases; J trimming: 0 bases; junction bases outside the gene matches: 7. This chain's CDR3 is CASGRGQYSYNEQFF. The CDR3 DNA, read in part, is TGTGCCAGCGGCCGGGGACAGTACTCCTACAATGAG.